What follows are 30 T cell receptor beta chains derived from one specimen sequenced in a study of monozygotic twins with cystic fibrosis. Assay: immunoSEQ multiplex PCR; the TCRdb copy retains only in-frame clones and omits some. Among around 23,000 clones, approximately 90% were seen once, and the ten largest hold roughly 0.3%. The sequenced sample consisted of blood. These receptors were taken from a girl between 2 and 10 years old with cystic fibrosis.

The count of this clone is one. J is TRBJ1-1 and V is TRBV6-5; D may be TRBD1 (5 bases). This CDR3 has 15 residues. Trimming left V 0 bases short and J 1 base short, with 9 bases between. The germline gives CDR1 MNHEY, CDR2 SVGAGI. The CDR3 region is CASSYSLTGNTEAFF. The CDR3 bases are TGTGCCAGCAGTTACTCGCTTACAGGGAACACTGAAGCTTTCTTT.

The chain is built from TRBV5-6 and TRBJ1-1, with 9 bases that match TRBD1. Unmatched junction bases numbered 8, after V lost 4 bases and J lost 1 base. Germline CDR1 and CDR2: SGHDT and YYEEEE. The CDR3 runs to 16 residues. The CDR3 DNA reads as TGTGCCAGCAGCAATCAGGACAGGGGTGAGAACACTGAAGCTTTCTTT. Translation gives CASSNQDRGENTEAFF.

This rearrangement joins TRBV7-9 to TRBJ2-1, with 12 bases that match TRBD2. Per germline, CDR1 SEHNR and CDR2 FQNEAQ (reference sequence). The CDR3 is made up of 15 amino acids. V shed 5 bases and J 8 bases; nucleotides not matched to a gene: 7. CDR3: CASSPSGGAWDEQFF. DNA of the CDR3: TGTGCCAGCAGCCCTAGCGGGGGGGCTTGGGATGAGCAGTTCTTC.

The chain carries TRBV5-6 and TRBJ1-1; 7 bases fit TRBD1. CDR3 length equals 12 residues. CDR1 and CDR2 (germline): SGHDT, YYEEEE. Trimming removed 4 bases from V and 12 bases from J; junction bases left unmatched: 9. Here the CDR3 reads CASSLSTGISFF. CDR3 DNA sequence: TGTGCCAGCAGCCTCTCGACAGGGATTTCTTTCTTT.

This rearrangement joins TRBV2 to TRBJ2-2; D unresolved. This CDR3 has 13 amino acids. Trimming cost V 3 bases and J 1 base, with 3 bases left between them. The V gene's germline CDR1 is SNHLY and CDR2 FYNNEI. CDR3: CASSEENTGELFF. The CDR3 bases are TGTGCCAGCAGTGAGGAGAACACCGGGGAGCTGTTTTTT.

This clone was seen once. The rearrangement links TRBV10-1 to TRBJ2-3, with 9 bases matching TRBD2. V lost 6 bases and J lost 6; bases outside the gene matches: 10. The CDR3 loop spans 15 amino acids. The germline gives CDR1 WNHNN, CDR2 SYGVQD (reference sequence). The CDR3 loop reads CASRGQGTSYDTQYF. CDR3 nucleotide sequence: TGCGCCAGCAGGGGGCAGGGGACTAGCTACGATACGCAGTATTTT.

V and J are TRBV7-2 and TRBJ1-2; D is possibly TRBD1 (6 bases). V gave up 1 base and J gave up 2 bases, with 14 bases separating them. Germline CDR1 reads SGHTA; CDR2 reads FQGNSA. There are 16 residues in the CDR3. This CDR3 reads CASSLGDRTENYGYTF. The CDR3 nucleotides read TGTGCCAGCAGCTTAGGAGACAGGACGGAGAACTATGGCTACACCTTC.

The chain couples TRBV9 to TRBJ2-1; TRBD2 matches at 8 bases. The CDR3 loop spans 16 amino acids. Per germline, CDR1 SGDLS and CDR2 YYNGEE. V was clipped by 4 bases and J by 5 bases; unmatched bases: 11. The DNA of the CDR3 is TGTGCCAGCAGCTACCGTGGGGTAGCGGGGAACAATGAGCAGTTCTTC. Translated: CASSYRGVAGNNEQFF.

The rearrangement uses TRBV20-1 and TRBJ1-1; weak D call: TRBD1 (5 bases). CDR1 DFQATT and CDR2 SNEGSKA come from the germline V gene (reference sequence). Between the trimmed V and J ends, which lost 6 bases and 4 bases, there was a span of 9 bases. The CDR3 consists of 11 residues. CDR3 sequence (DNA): TGCAGTGCCGGGGGGATCACTGAAGCTTTCTTT. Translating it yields CSAGGITEAFF.

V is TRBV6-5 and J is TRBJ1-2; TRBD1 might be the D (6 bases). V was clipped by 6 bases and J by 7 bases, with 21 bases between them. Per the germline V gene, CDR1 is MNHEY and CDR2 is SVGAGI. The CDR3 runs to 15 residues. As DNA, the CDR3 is TGTGCCAGCAGGCCCCCCGGGACAAAGTATCGTGGCTACACCTTC. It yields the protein CASRPPGTKYRGYTF.

Here the CDR3 reads CASSLAGGRMTQYF. The CDR3 coding sequence is TGTGCCAGCAGCTTAGCGGGTGGAAGAATGACCCAGTACTTC. V gene TRBV7-2 combines with J gene TRBJ2-5; D remains unclear. The germline V gene encodes CDR1 SGHTA and CDR2 FQGNSA. V lost 0 bases, J lost 7 bases, and 12 bases lay in between. This CDR3 region has 14 residues.

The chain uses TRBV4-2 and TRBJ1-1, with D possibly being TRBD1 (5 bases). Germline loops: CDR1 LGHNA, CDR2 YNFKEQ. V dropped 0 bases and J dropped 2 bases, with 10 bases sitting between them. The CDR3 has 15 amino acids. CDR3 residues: CASSQEEGFNTEAFF. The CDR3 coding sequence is TGTGCCAGCAGCCAAGAGGAGGGGTTTAACACTGAAGCTTTCTTT.

The CDR3 spells CASSGKGRGYTEAFF. The CDR3, as DNA: TGTGCCAGCAGCGGGAAAGGCAGGGGGTACACTGAAGCTTTCTTT. The genes are TRBV5-8 and TRBJ1-1, with TRBD1 identical over 7 bases. Per the germline V gene, CDR1 is SGHTS and CDR2 is YDEGEE. The CDR3 covers 15 residues. V trimming: 4 bases; J trimming: 3 bases; junction bases outside the gene matches: 9.

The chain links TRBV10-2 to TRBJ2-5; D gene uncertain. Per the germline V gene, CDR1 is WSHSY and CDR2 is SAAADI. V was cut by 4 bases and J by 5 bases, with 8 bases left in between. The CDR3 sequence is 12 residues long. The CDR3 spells CASSVGRETQYF. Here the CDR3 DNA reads TGCGCCAGCAGTGTAGGACGGGAGACCCAGTACTTC.

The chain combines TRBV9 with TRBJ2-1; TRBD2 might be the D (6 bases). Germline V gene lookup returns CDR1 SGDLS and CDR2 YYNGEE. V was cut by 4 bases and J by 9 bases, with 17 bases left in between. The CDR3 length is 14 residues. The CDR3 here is CASSSSPWRGEQFF. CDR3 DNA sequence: TGTGCCAGCAGCTCATCACCTTGGAGGGGTGAGCAGTTCTTC.

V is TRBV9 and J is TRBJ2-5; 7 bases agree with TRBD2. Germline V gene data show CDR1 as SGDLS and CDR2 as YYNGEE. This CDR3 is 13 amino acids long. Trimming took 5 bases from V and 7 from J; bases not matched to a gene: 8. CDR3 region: CASSPSGGGTQYF. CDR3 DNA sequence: TGTGCCAGCAGTCCTAGCGGCGGTGGGACCCAGTACTTC.

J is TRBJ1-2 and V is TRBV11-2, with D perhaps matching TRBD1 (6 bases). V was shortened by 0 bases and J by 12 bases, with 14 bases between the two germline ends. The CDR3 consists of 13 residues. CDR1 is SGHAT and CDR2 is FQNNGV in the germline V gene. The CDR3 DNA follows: TGTGCCAGCAGCTTAGAGCCAGGACAGAGGGACACCTTC. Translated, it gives CASSLEPGQRDTF.

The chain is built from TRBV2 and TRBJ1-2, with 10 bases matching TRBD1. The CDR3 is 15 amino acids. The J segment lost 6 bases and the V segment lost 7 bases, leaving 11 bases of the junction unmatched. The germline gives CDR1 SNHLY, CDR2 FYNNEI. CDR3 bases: TGTGCCAGCATAGGGGACAGGGGATGGGGAAATGGCTACACCTTC. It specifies CASIGDRGWGNGYTF. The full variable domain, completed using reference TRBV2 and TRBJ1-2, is EPEVTQTPSHQVTQMGQEVILRCVPISNHLYFYWYRQILGQKVEFLVSFYNNEISEKSEIFDDQFSVERPDGSNFTLKIRSTKLEDSAMYFCASIGDRGWGNGYTFGSGTRLTVV.

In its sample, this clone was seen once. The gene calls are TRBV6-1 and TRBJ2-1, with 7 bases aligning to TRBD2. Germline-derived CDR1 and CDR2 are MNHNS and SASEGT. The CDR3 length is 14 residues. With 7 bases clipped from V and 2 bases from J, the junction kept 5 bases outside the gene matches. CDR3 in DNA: TGTGCCAGCATCACGGGGGGTGCCTACAATGAGCAGTTCTTC. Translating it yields CASITGGAYNEQFF.

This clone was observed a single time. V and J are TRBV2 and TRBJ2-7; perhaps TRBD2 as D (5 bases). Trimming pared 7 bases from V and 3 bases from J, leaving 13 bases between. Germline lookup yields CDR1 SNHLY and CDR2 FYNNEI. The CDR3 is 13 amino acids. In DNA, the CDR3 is TGTGCCAGCAACGTGAGAGGGTACTACGAGCAGTACTTC. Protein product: CASNVRGYYEQYF.

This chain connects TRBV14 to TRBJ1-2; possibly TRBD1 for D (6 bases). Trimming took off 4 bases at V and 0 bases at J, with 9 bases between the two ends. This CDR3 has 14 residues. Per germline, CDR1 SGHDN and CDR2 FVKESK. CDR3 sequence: CASSPTGSNYGYTF. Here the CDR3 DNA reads TGTGCCAGCAGCCCGACAGGATCTAACTATGGCTACACCTTC.

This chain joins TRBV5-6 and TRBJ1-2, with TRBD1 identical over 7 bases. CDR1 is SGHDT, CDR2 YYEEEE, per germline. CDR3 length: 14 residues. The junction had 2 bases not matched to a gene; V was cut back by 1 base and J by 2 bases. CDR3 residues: CASSLRQGNYGYTF. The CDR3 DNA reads TGTGCCAGCAGCTTGCGACAGGGAAACTATGGCTACACCTTC.

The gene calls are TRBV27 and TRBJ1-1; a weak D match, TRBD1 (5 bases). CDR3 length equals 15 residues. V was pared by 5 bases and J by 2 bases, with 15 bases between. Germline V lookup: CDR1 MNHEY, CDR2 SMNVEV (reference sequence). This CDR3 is CASSPGHLLNTEAFF. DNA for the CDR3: TGTGCCAGCAGTCCCGGACACTTACTTAACACTGAAGCTTTCTTT.

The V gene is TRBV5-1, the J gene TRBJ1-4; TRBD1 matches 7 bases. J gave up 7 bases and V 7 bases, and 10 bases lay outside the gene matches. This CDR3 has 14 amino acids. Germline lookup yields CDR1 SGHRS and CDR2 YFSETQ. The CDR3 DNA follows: TGCGCCAGCTCGAGGGAGGGGGCGACTGAAAAACTGTTTTTT. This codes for CASSREGATEKLFF. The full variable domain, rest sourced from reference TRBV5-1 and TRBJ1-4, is KAGVTQTPRYLIKTRGQQVTLSCSPISGHRSVSWYQQTPGQGLQFLFEYFSETQRNKGNFPGRFSGRQFSNSRSEMNVSTLELGDSALYLCASSREGATEKLFFGSGTQLSVL.

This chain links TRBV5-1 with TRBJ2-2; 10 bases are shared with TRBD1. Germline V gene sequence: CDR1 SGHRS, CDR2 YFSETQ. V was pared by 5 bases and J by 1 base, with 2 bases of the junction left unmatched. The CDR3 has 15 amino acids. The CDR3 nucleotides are TGCGCCAGCAGTCGGGACAGGGGGAACACCGGGGAGCTGTTTTTT. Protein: CASSRDRGNTGELFF.

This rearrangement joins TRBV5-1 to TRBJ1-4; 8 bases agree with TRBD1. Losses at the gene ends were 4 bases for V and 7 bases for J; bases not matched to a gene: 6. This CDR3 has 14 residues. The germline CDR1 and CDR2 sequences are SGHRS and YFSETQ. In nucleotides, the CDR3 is TGCGCCAGCAGCCTAGGACAGGGTAGTGAAAAACTGTTTTTT. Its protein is CASSLGQGSEKLFF. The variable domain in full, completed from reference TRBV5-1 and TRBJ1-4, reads KAGVTQTPRYLIKTRGQQVTLSCSPISGHRSVSWYQQTPGQGLQFLFEYFSETQRNKGNFPGRFSGRQFSNSRSEMNVSTLELGDSALYLCASSLGQGSEKLFFGSGTQLSVL.

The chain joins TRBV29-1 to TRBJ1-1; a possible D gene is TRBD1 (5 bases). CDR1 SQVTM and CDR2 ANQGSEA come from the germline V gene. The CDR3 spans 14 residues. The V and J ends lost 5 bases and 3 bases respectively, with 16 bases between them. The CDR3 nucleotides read TGCAGCGTTAGTGAGGCAGGGAGGGACACTGAAGCTTTCTTT. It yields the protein CSVSEAGRDTEAFF.

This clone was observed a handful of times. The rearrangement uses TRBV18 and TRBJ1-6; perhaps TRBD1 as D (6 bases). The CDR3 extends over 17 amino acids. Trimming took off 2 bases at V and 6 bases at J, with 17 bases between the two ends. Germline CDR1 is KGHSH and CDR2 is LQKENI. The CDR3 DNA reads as TGTGCCAGCTCACCAACGGGGAGACAGGTGACTAATTCACCCCTCCACTTT. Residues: CASSPTGRQVTNSPLHF.

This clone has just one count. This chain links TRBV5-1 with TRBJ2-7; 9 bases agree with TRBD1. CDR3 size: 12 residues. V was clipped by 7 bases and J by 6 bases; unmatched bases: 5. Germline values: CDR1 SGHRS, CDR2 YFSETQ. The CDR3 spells CASGTGLAEQYF. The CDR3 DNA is TGCGCCAGCGGGACAGGGCTTGCCGAGCAGTACTTC.

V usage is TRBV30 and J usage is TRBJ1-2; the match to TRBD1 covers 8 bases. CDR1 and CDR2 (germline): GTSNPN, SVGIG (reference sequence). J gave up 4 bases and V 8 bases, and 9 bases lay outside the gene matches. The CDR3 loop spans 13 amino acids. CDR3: CAQNRQGFYGYTF. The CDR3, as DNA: TGTGCCCAAAATAGACAGGGGTTCTATGGCTACACCTTC.